Listed below are T cell receptor beta chains from one sample, sequenced in a study of blood T cell repertoires in COVID-19. TCRdb keeps only in-frame clones here, not all; method: immunoSEQ multiplex PCR. The sample consists of approximately 150,000 clones, 89% of them appearing once. What was sequenced was peripheral blood. These receptors came from a human donor in a cohort sampled during active COVID-19. Each CDR3 is given with its conserved first and last residue. The D gene is left open where the match is weak. Clone sizes are given selectively: once, few, many, or a class where the clone is expanded.

>once|TRBD1|TRBV19|16|TRBJ2-2
TGTGCCAGTAGTATGGGGACAGGGGGATGGACCGGGGAGCTGTTTTTT
CASSMGTGGWTGELFF
>NA|NA|TRBV6-5|15|TRBJ2-7
TGTGCCAGCAGTTACCAGACGGGAAACTCCTACGAGCAGTACTTC
CASSYQTGNSYEQYF
>NA|NA|TRBV7-9|15|TRBJ2-7
TGTGCCAGCAGCCCCCGACTAGGAAGTGCCTACGAGCAGTACTTC
CASSPRLGSAYEQYF
>NA|NA|TRBV7-9|11|TRBJ2-7
TGTGCCAGCAGCTTTATAGACGAGCAGTACTTC
CASSFIDEQYF
>NA|NA|TRBV3-1/TRBV3-2|16|TRBJ2-3
TGTGCCAGCAGCCAAGAAGGGGGGGCTGGCACAGATACGCAGTATTTT
CASSQEGGAGTDTQYF
>many|TRBD1|TRBV6-4|16|TRBJ2-2
TGTGCCAGCAGTGTGTCAGAGACAGGGTTCGACGGGGAGCTGTTTTTT
CASSVSETGFDGELFF
>once|NA|TRBV6-1|15|TRBJ2-4
TGTGCCAGCAGTGAGGGGCCTACAGCCAAAAACATTCAGTACTTC
CASSEGPTAKNIQYF
>NA|TRBD1|TRBV4-3|16|TRBJ2-1
TGCGCCAGCAGCCAAGACTCGGGACAGGGAAGCGATGAGCAGTTCTTC
CASSQDSGQGSDEQFF
>NA|TRBD1|TRBV6-5|15|TRBJ1-1
TGTGCCAGCAGTTACTCGAGGGGGCTGGAAACTGAAGCTTTCTTT
CASSYSRGLETEAFF
>NA|TRBD2|TRBV5-1|16|TRBJ2-2
TGCGCCAGCAGCTTGGGTCCAGCGGGGGGTACCGGGGAGCTGTTTTTT
CASSLGPAGGTGELFF
>NA|NA|TRBV29-1|14|TRBJ1-1
TGCAGCGCTCTGGTTGGGAGATCCGTAACTGAAGCTTTCTTT
CSALVGRSVTEAFF
>NA|NA|TRBV6-5|11|TRBJ2-7
TGTGCCAGCAGTTTAGGGGACGAGCAGTACTTC
CASSLGDEQYF
>NA|TRBD2|TRBV5-6|16|TRBJ2-3
TGTGCCAGCAGCTTGCTTACCGGGGGGGGCACAGATACGCAGTATTTT
CASSLLTGGGTDTQYF
>NA|NA|TRBV29-1|12|TRBJ2-7
TGCAGCGTTGGGACAGCGAGGCACGAGCAGTACTTC
CSVGTARHEQYF
>once|NA|TRBV18|14|TRBJ1-6
TGTGCCAGCTCACTGGCAACCAATAATTCACCCCTCCACTTT
CASSLATNNSPLHF
>NA|TRBD2|TRBV18|15|TRBJ2-5
TGTGCCAGCTCACCTCCTAGCGGGGGGCAAGAGACCCAGTACTTC
CASSPPSGGQETQYF
>few|NA|TRBV4-2|14|TRBJ2-5
TGTGCCAGCAGCCAGATACAGGGCCAAGAGACCCAGTACTTC
CASSQIQGQETQYF
>NA|NA|TRBV7-8|12|TRBJ1-2
TGTGCCAGCAGCCGGACAGACTATGGCTACACCTTC
CASSRTDYGYTF
>NA|TRBD2|TRBV11-2|18|TRBJ2-1
TGTGCCAGCAGCACTATAGGGAAGCGGGGGGGCTCAGGCAATGAGCAGTTCTTC
CASSTIGKRGGSGNEQFF
>NA|NA|TRBV9|15|TRBJ2-2
TGTGCCAGCAGCGTAGAAGTCGAGGTCTTCGGGGAGCTGTTTTTT
CASSVEVEVFGELFF
>NA|NA|TRBV7-2|13|TRBJ2-7
TGTGCCAGCAGCCCAGGTATGGATTCCGAGCAGTACTTC
CASSPGMDSEQYF
>once|TRBD1|TRBV4-2|16|TRBJ2-7
TGTGCCAGCAGCCAAGTCGCAGGGGGAAGCTCCTACGAGCAGTACTTC
CASSQVAGGSSYEQYF
>NA|NA|TRBV11-1|15|TRBJ2-7
TGTGCCAGCAGCTTCCGTGGTGGCACTAGAGGCGAGCAGTACTTC
CASSFRGGTRGEQYF
>NA|NA|TRBV7-2|15|TRBJ1-1
TGTGCCAGCAGCTTAGTGACAAGTATGAACACTGAAGCTTTCTTT
CASSLVTSMNTEAFF
>NA|NA|TRBV5-4|15|TRBJ1-2
TGTGCCAGCAGCTTGTTCGGACACGGGCTCTATGGCTACACCTTC
CASSLFGHGLYGYTF
>NA|TRBD1|TRBV5-4|15|TRBJ2-1
TGTGCCAGCAGCTACGGACAGGGGGCGCCCAATGAGCAGTTCTTC
CASSYGQGAPNEQFF
>NA|NA|TRBV5-6|12|TRBJ1-2
TGTGCCAGCAGCTTGGTGGAGCTTGGCTACACCTTC
CASSLVELGYTF
>once|TRBD1|TRBV10-3|15|TRBJ2-6
TGTGCCATCGGGGAGACAGGGCCTGGGGCCAACGTCCTGACTTTC
CAIGETGPGANVLTF
>NA|NA|TRBV3-1/TRBV3-2|16|TRBJ1-6
TGTGCCAGCAGCCAACTCAATTGGGGAGACCGGTCACCCCTCCACTTT
CASSQLNWGDRSPLHF
>NA|TRBD1|TRBV7-3|15|TRBJ2-5
TGTGCCAGCAGCCCAGGGACAGGGGGACAAGAGACCCAGTACTTC
CASSPGTGGQETQYF
>NA|NA|TRBV5-4|16|TRBJ1-2
TGTGCCAGCAGCTTGGGTCGGGACAACACTAACTATGGCTACACCTTC
CASSLGRDNTNYGYTF
>NA|NA|TRBV18|15|TRBJ2-7
TGTGCCAGCTCACGCATCTGGTCAGGGAATCACGAGCAGTACTTC
CASSRIWSGNHEQYF
>NA|TRBD1|TRBV4-3|17|TRBJ2-7
TGCGCCAGCAGCCAAGATCTATTGGGACAGGGGGCCAGCGAGCAGTACTTC
CASSQDLLGQGASEQYF
>NA|NA|TRBV12-2|16|TRBJ2-3
TGTGCAAGTCGCACCCGGACAGGGCCAAGCACAGATACGCAGTATTTT
CASRTRTGPSTDTQYF
>NA|TRBD1|TRBV19|14|TRBJ2-5
TGTGCCAGTAGTCAGACAGGGGGCCGGGAGACCCAGTACTTC
CASSQTGGRETQYF